This TCR beta chain is from a study of metastatic and nonmetastatic thyroid tumors. Study-level background: Both malignant and benign thyroid patients supplied peripheral blood and tumor or nodule tissue samples, across which the repertoires of these patients were then compared.

Per the original data handling: A papillary thyroid cancer distant-metastasis classifier was built from CDR3 differences across clinicopathological groups. TCRdb re-processed the PCR reads through MiXCR. Clone size and V and J calls follow TCRdb, not the original study. The repertoire includes some 14,000 clones, 25% to 35% of them detected once, and over 45% sits in the top ten. Whole-study findings and limits: As reported, TCR beta diversity in blood and tumor was significantly higher in malignant thyroid tumors than in benign nodules.

In its sample, this clone was seen many times. Its target is unknown. The sample holds other DNA sequences that translate to the same CDR3. Treatment of any kind had been given to no patient before thyroid surgery. V dropped 5 bases and J dropped 6 bases, with 10 bases sitting between them. This CDR3 is built from 13 residues. The rearrangement links TRBV12-3 or TRBV12-4 to TRBJ1-4, with D hard to call. The TCR originated in a male donor with papillary thyroid cancer or a benign thyroid nodule (not recorded which). Some clones in this sample may be carry-over from other donors' samples. The sequenced sample consisted of tumor tissue. The CDR3 protein is CASSRLQYEKLFF. DNA for the CDR3: TGTGCCAGCAGTAGGCTCCAGTATGAAAAACTGTTTTTT.